The entry that follows covers one TCR beta chain sequence. This sample is drawn from a study of control samples from healthy donors and cancer patients. The repertoire was sequenced with immunoSEQ multiplex PCR; TCRdb's copy has only in-frame clones and lacks some. Seen here are about 160,000 clones, approximately 96% observed once, and the top ten hold 7.5% to 8.5%. Looked up from germline, CDR1 is SGHTA and CDR2 is FQGNSA. V was cut by 1 base and J by 6 bases, with 10 bases left in between. The CDR3 contains 14 residues. The chain carries TRBV7-2 and TRBJ2-1, with a possible D match to TRBD1 (7 bases). This TCR came from a woman in her thirties or forties in good health. The sequenced sample was blood. CDR3 loop: CASSLDQGGNEQFF. DNA of the CDR3: TGTGCCAGCAGCTTAGACCAGGGGGGCAATGAGCAGTTCTTC.